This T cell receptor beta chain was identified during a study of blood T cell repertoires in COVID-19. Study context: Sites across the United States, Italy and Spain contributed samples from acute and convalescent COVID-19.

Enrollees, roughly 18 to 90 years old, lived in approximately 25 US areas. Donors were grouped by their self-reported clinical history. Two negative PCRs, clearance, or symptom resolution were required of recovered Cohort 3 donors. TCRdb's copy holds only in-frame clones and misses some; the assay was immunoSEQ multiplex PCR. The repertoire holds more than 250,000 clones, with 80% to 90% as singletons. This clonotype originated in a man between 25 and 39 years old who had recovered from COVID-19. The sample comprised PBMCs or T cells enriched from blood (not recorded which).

The CDR3 region is CASRRIQGEGNQPQHF. DNA for the CDR3: TGCGCCAGCCGGAGGATTCAGGGGGAGGGCAATCAGCCCCAGCATTTT. This chain joins TRBV4-1 and TRBJ1-5, with TRBD1 matching 7 bases. The CDR3 consists of 16 residues. Per germline, CDR1 MGHRA and CDR2 YSYEKL. V lost 8 bases and J lost 2; bases outside the gene matches: 12.